The 32 T cell receptor beta chains listed next were all sequenced from one sample in a study of spatial heterogeneity in lung cancer. Whole-study findings and limits: Tracking of tumor mutation counts was seen in expanded intratumoral alpha and beta TCR counts.

TCRdb independently ran MiXCR on the 5' RACE reads; one entry per CDR3 protein. The profile shows about 11,000 distinct CDR3 sequences, 6.5% to 8.5% of them singletons. Time point indicated: sample taken at primary tumor resection. These TCRs' antigens remain unknown. Sequences were derived from lung tumor tissue, sampled at surgery. The receptor source for this set is a female donor with early-stage non-small cell lung cancer.

This clonotype ranks as medium-sized. This beta chain is a stray read from a library made for alpha chains; its abundance is not meaningful. The rearrangement links TRBV28 to TRBJ1-5; no definite D call. Germline values: CDR1 MDHEN, CDR2 SYDVKM. The ends were cut back, 6 bases at V and 0 bases at J, with 18 bases in the middle. The CDR3 loop spans 17 amino acids. Written as DNA, the CDR3 is TGTGCCAGCAGCGCTACGGGGAGGGTCCATAGCAATCAGCCCCAGCATTTT. Translation: CASSATGRVHSNQPQHF.

This clonotype is categorized as medium-sized. Little can be read into the size of this beta chain, an off-target read in a library designed for alpha chains. The rearrangement links TRBV7-2 to TRBJ2-3, with 12 bases fitting TRBD2. From germline, CDR1 is SGHTA and CDR2 FQGNSA. The CDR3 loop spans 15 amino acids. V lost 6 bases and J lost 5; bases outside the gene matches: 6. CDR3 sequence reads: CASRTASGGVDTQYF. CDR3 in DNA: TGTGCCAGCAGGACAGCTAGCGGGGGGGTAGATACGCAGTATTTT.

Notes on this clonotype: This beta chain lies outside the target of a library built for alpha chains; its clone size means little. The gene calls are TRBV7-6 and TRBJ2-7, with TRBD2 as a possible D gene (6 bases). Germline V gene sequence: CDR1 SGHVS, CDR2 FNYEAQ. The CDR3 is made up of 14 amino acids. Trimming cost V 3 bases and J 2 bases, with 11 bases left between them. The DNA of the CDR3 is TGTGCCAGCAGCTTGGCCGGGGGAACCTACGAGCAGTACTTC. Translating gives CASSLAGGTYEQYF.

This clonotype was seen ten or more times. This beta chain represents an off-target read in a library built for alpha chains; its size is of limited meaning. The chain joins TRBV28 to TRBJ1-2; TRBD1 matches at 9 bases. V lost 8 bases and J lost 6; bases outside the gene matches: 10. Germline values: CDR1 MDHEN, CDR2 SYDVKM. This CDR3 comprises 14 residues. The CDR3 spells CASGREGQGNGYTF. CDR3 nucleotides: TGTGCCAGCGGGCGTGAGGGACAGGGTAATGGCTACACCTTC.

This clonotype was counted many times. A library made for alpha chains picked up this beta chain off target, so its size means little. The chain is built from TRBV5-4 and TRBJ2-1, with D tentatively TRBD1 (5 bases). Trimming took off 3 bases at V and 7 bases at J, with 14 bases between the two ends. CDR3 size: 14 residues. The germline V gene has CDR1 SGHNT and CDR2 YYREEE (reference sequence). CDR3 bases: TGTGCCAGCAGCTACCAGGGAAGCAGGAATGAGCAGTTCTTC. Its translation is CASSYQGSRNEQFF. Full variable domain (rest looked up from reference TRBV5-4 and TRBJ2-1): ETGVTQSPTHLIKTRGQQVTLRCSSQSGHNTVSWYQQALGQGPQFIFQYYREEENGRGNFPPRFSGLQFPNYSSELNVNALELDDSALYLCASSYQGSRNEQFFGPGTRLTVL.

This clonotype was detected many times. Because the library targeted alpha chains, this beta chain is an off-target read whose size means little. The CDR3 spells CASSEGDSNQPQHF. The CDR3 nucleotides read TGTGCCAGCAGTGAAGGGGATAGCAATCAGCCCCAGCATTTT. The chain carries TRBV6-1 and TRBJ1-5; D gene ambiguous. The germline V and J ends were trimmed by 1 base and 0 bases, with 4 bases remaining between them. This CDR3 comprises 14 residues. The V gene's germline CDR1 is MNHNS and CDR2 SASEGT.

Ten or more counts support this clonotype. Since it is a stray read in a library aimed at alpha chains, this beta chain has a size that is not meaningful. J is TRBJ2-1 and V is TRBV3-1; D may correspond to TRBD1 or TRBD2 (7 bases each). V dropped 0 bases and J dropped 7 bases, with 16 bases sitting between them. The CDR3 runs to 16 residues. Germline CDR1 is LGHDT and CDR2 is YNNKEL (reference sequence). CDR3 region: CASSQDPQGGANEQFF. CDR3 coding DNA: TGTGCCAGCAGCCAAGACCCCCAGGGGGGGGCGAATGAGCAGTTCTTC.

Turning to this clonotype: This beta chain slipped into a library made for alpha chains as a stray read, so its size is not meaningful. The gene calls are TRBV2 and TRBJ1-1; a possible D gene is TRBD1 (6 bases). Germline CDR1 is SNHLY and CDR2 is FYNNEI. The CDR3 is 16 residues long. Trimming shortened V by 6 bases and J by 3 bases, and 20 bases separated the two germline ends. The DNA for the CDR3 is TGTGCCAGCAGAGCATTGGCGGGGGCGACGGACACTGAAGCTTTCTTT. Translated: CASRALAGATDTEAFF.

About this clonotype itself: Being off target in a library aimed at alpha chains, this beta chain has a size of little meaning. This sequence joins TRBV20-1 and TRBJ1-1; 7 bases align to TRBD1. V trimming: 5 bases; J trimming: 6 bases; junction bases outside the gene matches: 12. The length of the CDR3 is 14 residues. From germline, CDR1 is DFQATT and CDR2 SNEGSKA (reference sequence). The DNA for the CDR3 is TGCAGTGCTTTAACAGGGGAGGGAGATTCTGAAGCTTTCTTT. Translating it yields CSALTGEGDSEAFF.

In this sample, this clonotype turned up a few times. The library was prepared for alpha chains; this beta chain is a stray read, so its frequency means little. This chain uses TRBV11-3 with TRBJ2-3; 9 bases line up with TRBD2. The CDR3 is made up of 16 amino acids. Germline trimming cut 6 bases from V and 0 bases from J; bases unmatched to any gene: 7. The germline V gene encodes CDR1 SGHNT and CDR2 YENEEA. DNA of the CDR3: TGTGCCAGCAGTTTCCGACTAGCGGAAAGCACAGATACGCAGTATTTT. It translates to CASSFRLAESTDTQYF.

There are many counts of this clonotype. This beta chain slipped into a library made for alpha chains as a stray read, so its size is not meaningful. The rearrangement uses TRBV6-5 and TRBJ2-1, with TRBD2 identical over 11 bases. V lost 0 bases, J lost 6 bases, and 7 bases stayed unmatched. Germline CDR1 reads MNHEY; CDR2 reads SVGAGI. The CDR3 length is 17 residues. The DNA of the CDR3 is TGTGCCAGCAGTTACTCACTAGCGGGGGTAGGGGTCAATGAGCAGTTCTTC. Its translation: CASSYSLAGVGVNEQFF.

This clonotype was detected many times. This beta chain is an off-target read within a library intended for alpha chains, so its frequency means little. The gene calls are TRBV20-1 and TRBJ2-5, with no clear D. The CDR3 contains 13 residues. V gave up 5 bases and J gave up 1 base, with 11 bases separating them. The germline gives CDR1 DFQATT, CDR2 SNEGSKA (reference sequence). The CDR3 here is CSAPQSLQETQYF. In nucleotides, the CDR3 is TGCAGTGCTCCCCAGAGCCTCCAAGAGACCCAGTACTTC.

This clonotype was observed a handful of times. This beta chain came through as a stray read in a library set up for alpha chains, and its size says little. This sequence joins TRBV6-5 and TRBJ2-7; D ambiguous. CDR3 size: 13 residues. V was cut by 2 bases and J by 0 bases, with 5 bases left in between. The V gene's germline CDR1 is MNHEY and CDR2 SVGAGI. The CDR3 nucleotides read TGTGCCAGCAGTTACGGCATCTCCTACGAGCAGTACTTC. Its translation: CASSYGISYEQYF.

Many counts were recorded for this clonotype. This beta chain is a stray sequence in a library constructed for alpha chains; its clone size is not meaningful. The rearrangement links TRBV5-1 to TRBJ1-5; 10 bases fit TRBD1. CDR1 is SGHRS and CDR2 is YFSETQ in the germline V gene. The CDR3 runs to 16 residues. Germline trimming cut 0 bases from V and 4 bases from J; bases unmatched to any gene: 4. In DNA form, the CDR3 reads TGCGCCAGCAGCTTGGGCCCGGGACAGGGGAATCAGCCCCAGCATTTT. Translating it yields CASSLGPGQGNQPQHF.

By share, this clonotype counts as medium-sized. Within a library made for alpha chains, this beta chain is off target, and its count is uninformative. The V gene is TRBV9, the J gene TRBJ2-7, with 8 bases fitting TRBD1. Germline loops: CDR1 SGDLS, CDR2 YYNGEE. This CDR3 is 14 amino acids long. V shed 4 bases, J shed 0 bases, and the junction held 3 bases outside the gene matches. The CDR3 nucleotides are TGTGCCAGCAGCCCGGGACAGGCCTCCTACGAGCAGTACTTC. It is translated as CASSPGQASYEQYF.

This clonotype came up many times. In a library made to pick up alpha chains, this beta chain is a stray read with a size that means little. The chain joins TRBV9 to TRBJ2-1; D is ambiguous. CDR3 length equals 13 residues. Germline V gene data show CDR1 as SGDLS and CDR2 as YYNGEE. V lost 4 bases and J 10 bases, leaving 15 bases between the germline ends. This CDR3 reads CASSSSRLFEQFF. DNA for the CDR3: TGTGCCAGCAGCTCCTCCCGACTCTTCGAGCAGTTCTTC.

Only a few counts were recorded for this clonotype. Because the library targeted alpha chains, this beta chain is an off-target read whose size means little. The rearrangement joins TRBV7-3 to TRBJ2-1; the match to TRBD1 covers 7 bases. Germline V gene sequence: CDR1 SGHTA, CDR2 FQGTGA. Losses at the gene ends were 2 bases for V and 8 bases for J; bases not matched to a gene: 6. The CDR3 is 14 amino acids. The CDR3 coding sequence is TGTGCCAGCAGCTTACAGGGGGTATGGGATGAGCAGTTCTTC. Translated, it gives CASSLQGVWDEQFF.

This clonotype was seen at least ten times. This beta chain lies outside the target of a library built for alpha chains; its clone size means little. The rearrangement links TRBV2 to TRBJ2-2, with a tentative D call TRBD2 (6 bases). The CDR3 runs to 15 residues. The V end was cut by 0 bases, the J end by 4 bases, with 9 bases between. Germline V gives CDR1 SNHLY, CDR2 FYNNEI. The CDR3 DNA follows: TGTGCCAGCAGTGAAGCGCGGGGTGGCACCGGGGAGCTGTTTTTT. Amino acids: CASSEARGGTGELFF.

This clonotype was seen many times. The size of this beta chain means little, since it is a stray read in a library made for alpha chains. The chain has TRBV12-3 or TRBV12-4 and TRBJ2-1, with 9 bases lining up with TRBD1. Trimming cost V 6 bases and J 2 bases; bases outside gene matches: 5. The length of the CDR3 is 15 residues. The CDR3, as DNA: TGTGCCAGCAGCCTAGGGACAGGGCCCTACAATGAGCAGTTCTTC. Amino acid sequence: CASSLGTGPYNEQFF.

This clonotype was seen more than once but under ten times. With the library built for alpha chains, this beta chain is off target and its frequency is not meaningful. V is TRBV10-1 and J is TRBJ2-3; no clear D. Deletions cut 0 bases from V and 2 bases from J, with 6 bases between. Per germline, CDR1 WNHNN and CDR2 SYGVQD (reference sequence). This CDR3 region has 14 residues. Here the CDR3 reads CASSESTYTDTQYF. The CDR3 nucleotides read TGCGCCAGCAGTGAGTCTACCTACACAGATACGCAGTATTTT.

This clonotype has a count of ten or more. This beta chain is off target for a library built for alpha chains, so its abundance means little. The chain combines TRBV7-3 with TRBJ2-3, with 9 bases fitting TRBD2. This CDR3 spans 17 amino acids. Trimming took 3 bases from V and 0 from J; bases not matched to a gene: 7. CDR1 is SGHTA, CDR2 FQGTGA, per germline. CDR3 bases: TGTGCCAGCAGCTTTGCGGGGGGGTCGCCTAGCACAGATACGCAGTATTTT. Protein product: CASSFAGGSPSTDTQYF.

This clonotype was seen at least ten times. This beta chain is a stray sequence in a library constructed for alpha chains; its clone size is not meaningful. The CDR3 is CASIEGSSYNSPLHF. For the CDR3, the DNA is TGTGCCAGCATCGAGGGTAGCTCCTATAATTCACCCCTCCACTTT. The rearrangement joins TRBV2 to TRBJ1-6; the D is unclear. CDR3 length: 15 amino acids. Germline CDR1 reads SNHLY; CDR2 reads FYNNEI. V gave up 7 bases and J gave up 0 bases, with 10 bases separating them. Looking up the rest from reference TRBV2 and TRBJ1-6 gives the full variable domain: EPEVTQTPSHQVTQMGQEVILRCVPISNHLYFYWYRQILGQKVEFLVSFYNNEISEKSEIFDDQFSVERPDGSNFTLKIRSTKLEDSAMYFCASIEGSSYNSPLHFGNGTRLTVT.

The sample holds many counts of this clonotype. This beta chain slipped into a library made for alpha chains as a stray read, so its size is not meaningful. The rearrangement links TRBV5-6 to TRBJ1-2; 7 bases agree with TRBD1. V lost 4 bases, J lost 1 base, and 4 bases stayed unmatched. Germline loops: CDR1 SGHDT, CDR2 YYEEEE. CDR3 length equals 14 residues. The CDR3 here is CASSIDRDNYGYTF. DNA for the CDR3: TGTGCCAGCAGCATCGACAGGGATAACTATGGCTACACCTTC.

This clonotype came up many times. This beta chain is a stray read from a library made for alpha chains; its abundance is not meaningful. J is TRBJ2-3 and V is TRBV19; D not certain. The CDR3 is 14 residues long. The ends were cut back, 3 bases at V and 6 bases at J, with 13 bases in the middle. The germline V gene has CDR1 LNHDA and CDR2 SQIVND (reference sequence). Here the CDR3 reads CASSIGLGRDTQYF. CDR3 nucleotides: TGTGCCAGTAGTATCGGCCTGGGCCGGGATACGCAGTATTTT.

This clonotype appeared many times. Because the library targeted alpha chains, this beta chain is an off-target read whose size means little. J is TRBJ1-2 and V is TRBV4-1; 8 bases match TRBD1. J gave up 5 bases and V 10 bases, and 9 bases lay outside the gene matches. The CDR3 loop spans 13 amino acids. CDR1 is MGHRA, CDR2 YSYEKL, per germline. The CDR3 protein is CATMTGVMYGYTF. The CDR3 DNA reads as TGCGCCACCATGACAGGGGTTATGTATGGCTACACCTTC.

This clonotype was counted a few times. This beta chain is a stray read from a library made for alpha chains; its abundance is not meaningful. The rearrangement uses TRBV4-1 and TRBJ2-3, with 9 bases matching TRBD2. V was pared by 0 bases and J by 5 bases, with 6 bases of the junction left unmatched. The length of the CDR3 is 16 residues. Per germline, CDR1 MGHRA and CDR2 YSYEKL. The CDR3 coding sequence is TGCGCCAGCAGCCAAGAGTTAGCGGGGGTGGGAGATACGCAGTATTTT. The encoded protein is CASSQELAGVGDTQYF.

This clonotype was observed many times. A library made for alpha chains picked up this beta chain off target, so its size means little. This rearrangement joins TRBV28 to TRBJ1-5; D is uncertain. V gave up 7 bases and J gave up 6 bases, with 16 bases separating them. The CDR3 sequence is 14 residues long. CDR1 MDHEN and CDR2 SYDVKM come from the germline V gene. The CDR3 bases are TGTGCCAGCACCCCGGTGGGGAGGGTTCAGCCCCAGCATTTT. Its protein is CASTPVGRVQPQHF.

The table lists this clonotype with many counts. Being off target in a library aimed at alpha chains, this beta chain has a size of little meaning. V usage is TRBV3-1 and J usage is TRBJ1-2; maybe TRBD1 (5 bases). The CDR3 covers 14 residues. V lost 0 bases and J 8 bases, leaving 13 bases between the germline ends. In germline, CDR1 is LGHDT, CDR2 YNNKEL (reference sequence). CDR3 sequence: CASSQEVRGDGYTF. As DNA, the CDR3 is TGTGCCAGCAGCCAAGAAGTTCGGGGGGACGGCTACACCTTC.

This clonotype came up many times. Because the library targeted alpha chains, this beta chain is an off-target read whose size means little. The chain links TRBV12-3 or TRBV12-4 to TRBJ2-2; D unclear. V gave up 6 bases and J gave up 5 bases, with 10 bases separating them. The CDR3 is 13 amino acids. CDR3 sequence (DNA): TGTGCCAGCAGAAATGGGCCGACCGGGGAGCTGTTTTTT. The encoded protein is CASRNGPTGELFF.

In regard to this clonotype: This beta chain was picked up by a library intended for alpha chains and is off target, so its count carries little meaning. The V and J genes are TRBV5-1 and TRBJ2-1; 7 nucleotides line up with TRBD1. Looked up from germline, CDR1 is SGHRS and CDR2 is YFSETQ. The trim removed 0 bases at V and 7 bases at J, leaving 4 bases unmatched. This CDR3 has 14 amino acids. CDR3 sequence reads: CASSLEGAWNEQFF. The CDR3 nucleotides read TGCGCCAGCAGCTTGGAGGGGGCTTGGAATGAGCAGTTCTTC.

This clonotype occurred many times. The library was prepared for alpha chains; this beta chain is a stray read, so its frequency means little. The chain links TRBV28 to TRBJ2-3; 9 bases align to TRBD2. Looked up from germline, CDR1 is MDHEN and CDR2 is SYDVKM. V gave up 4 bases and J gave up 4 bases; unmatched junction bases: 6. The CDR3 totals 15 residues. As DNA, the CDR3 is TGTGCCAGCAGTTCCTCGCGGGGGGGCTCAGATACGCAGTATTTT. Its protein is CASSSSRGGSDTQYF.

A remark on this clonotype: The size of this beta chain means little, since it is a stray read in a library made for alpha chains. The chain joins TRBV30 to TRBJ2-3; D ambiguous. The CDR3 extends over 11 amino acids. V gave up 1 base and J gave up 5 bases, with 4 bases separating them. Germline V gene sequence: CDR1 GTSNPN, CDR2 SVGIG (reference sequence). Written as DNA, the CDR3 is TGTGCCTGGAGTGGTTTAGATACGCAGTATTTT. Translation: CAWSGLDTQYF.